This record concerns one T cell receptor (beta chain) sequence. V was pared by 1 base and J by 5 bases, with 18 bases between. The CDR3 has 17 residues. Germline loops: CDR1 SEHNR, CDR2 FQNEAQ (reference sequence). Some clones are missing from TCRdb's copy, which holds only in-frame ones; the method was immunoSEQ multiplex PCR. The profile shows about 520,000 clones, over 70% of them singletons. This record belongs to a study of shared clonotypes between healthy human individuals. The chain joins TRBV7-9 to TRBJ2-1, with D perhaps TRBD2 (5 bases). The sample consisted of PBMCs. The clonotype comes from a woman in her thirties or forties in good health. Some clones in this sample may be carry-over from other donors' samples. DNA of the CDR3: TGTGCCAGCAGCTTAGTCGGGGATGGGGTTGGGAACAATGAGCAGTTCTTC. The encoded protein is CASSLVGDGVGNNEQFF.